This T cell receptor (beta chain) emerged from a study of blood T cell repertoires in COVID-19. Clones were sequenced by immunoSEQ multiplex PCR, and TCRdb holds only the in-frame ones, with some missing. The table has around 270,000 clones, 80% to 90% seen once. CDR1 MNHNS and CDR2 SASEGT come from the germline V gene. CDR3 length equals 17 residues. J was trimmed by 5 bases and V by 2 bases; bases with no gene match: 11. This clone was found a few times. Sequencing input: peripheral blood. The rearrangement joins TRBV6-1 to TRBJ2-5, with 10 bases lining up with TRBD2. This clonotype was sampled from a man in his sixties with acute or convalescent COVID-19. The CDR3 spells CASSERLAGDLLETQYF. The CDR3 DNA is TGTGCCAGCAGTGAAAGGCTAGCGGGGGATCTTTTGGAGACCCAGTACTTC.